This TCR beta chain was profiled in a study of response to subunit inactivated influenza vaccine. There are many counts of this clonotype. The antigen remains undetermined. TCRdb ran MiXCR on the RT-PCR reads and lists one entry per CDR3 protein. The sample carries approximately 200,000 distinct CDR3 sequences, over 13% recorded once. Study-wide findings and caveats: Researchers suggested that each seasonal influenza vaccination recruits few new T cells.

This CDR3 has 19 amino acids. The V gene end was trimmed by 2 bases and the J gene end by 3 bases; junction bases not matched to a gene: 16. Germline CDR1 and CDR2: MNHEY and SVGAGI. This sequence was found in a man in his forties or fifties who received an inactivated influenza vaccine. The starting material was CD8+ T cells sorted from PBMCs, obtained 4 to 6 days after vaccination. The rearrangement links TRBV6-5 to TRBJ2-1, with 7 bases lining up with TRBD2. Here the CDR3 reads CASSYGPPWLGEGYNEQFF. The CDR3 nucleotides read TGTGCCAGCAGTTACGGCCCCCCGTGGCTCGGGGAGGGCTACAATGAGCAGTTCTTC.